Following are 14 T cell receptor beta chains from one sample sequenced in a study of CD8 T cells in ankylosing spondylitis. TCRdb reprocessed the 5' RACE reads via MiXCR and lists one record per CDR3 protein. The profile shows some 270,000 distinct CDR3 sequences, 15% to 20% of them singletons. Material for sequencing was blood, either unsorted or a sorted T cell fraction (not recorded which). Source of these receptors: a male donor with ankylosing spondylitis or in good health (not recorded which).

In its sample, this clonotype was seen a few times. The gene calls are TRBV9 and TRBJ2-1; 8 bases fit TRBD1. Trimming cost V 4 bases and J 7 bases; bases outside gene matches: 13. The CDR3 loop spans 16 amino acids. CDR1 and CDR2 from the germline V gene are SGDLS and YYNGEE. CDR3 nucleotide sequence: TGTGCCAGCAGCACCCGGGACCTCACAGGGGGGAATGAGCAGTTCTTC. Translation: CASSTRDLTGGNEQFF.

This chain connects TRBV29-1 to TRBJ2-3; D is ambiguous. From germline, CDR1 is SQVTM and CDR2 ANQGSEA. The CDR3 totals 16 residues. Trimming stripped 2 bases from V and 0 bases from J, with 15 bases between. In DNA, the CDR3 is TGCAGCGTTGAATGGGCAGCAGGTGGGAGCACAGATACGCAGTATTTT. This translates into CSVEWAAGGSTDTQYF.

This clonotype was observed a few times. The chain uses TRBV28 and TRBJ2-1; no reliable D call. The CDR3 has 11 amino acids. Germline V CDR1 and CDR2: MDHEN, SYDVKM. The V end lost 3 bases, the J end lost 13 bases, and 10 bases lay between the germline ends. The CDR3 loop reads CASSLGTAQFF. The CDR3 nucleotides read TGTGCCAGCAGTTTGGGCACCGCCCAGTTCTTC. Full variable domain (outside the CDR3, taken from reference TRBV28 and TRBJ2-1): DVKVTQSSRYLVKRTGEKVFLECVQDMDHENMFWYRQDPGLGLRLIYFSYDVKMKEKGDIPEGYSVSREKKERFSLILESASTNQTSMYLCASSLGTAQFFGPGTRLTVL.

This clonotype has more than one count but fewer than ten. The chain recombines TRBV2 with TRBJ2-1; 13 nucleotides align to TRBD2. The V segment lost 2 bases and the J segment 7 bases; nucleotides outside the gene matches: 5. Germline V lookup: CDR1 SNHLY, CDR2 FYNNEI. This CDR3 is built from 16 residues. The CDR3 DNA reads TGTGCCAGCAGTGAAAGACTAGCGGGAGGATTTAATGAGCAGTTCTTC. This sequence encodes CASSERLAGGFNEQFF.

The chain has TRBV4-1 and TRBJ2-1; 10 nucleotides match TRBD1. The V gene end was trimmed by 6 bases and the J gene end by 9 bases; junction bases not matched to a gene: 14. The germline gives CDR1 MGHRA, CDR2 YSYEKL. The CDR3 extends over 16 amino acids. CDR3 bases: TGCGCCAGCAGTCCCGGCCCGGGGACAGGGGATCTTGAGCAGTTCTTC. This encodes CASSPGPGTGDLEQFF.

This clonotype turned up a few times. V usage is TRBV4-1 and J usage is TRBJ1-5, with no clear D. The germline V gene has CDR1 MGHRA and CDR2 YSYEKL. The CDR3 sequence is 14 residues long. The V gene lost 0 bases and the J gene lost 9 bases, with 12 bases spanning the gap. The chain's CDR3 is CASSQDWPLGPQHF. In nucleotides, the CDR3 is TGCGCCAGCAGCCAAGATTGGCCGCTGGGGCCCCAGCATTTT.

The genes are TRBV29-1 and TRBJ2-1; D may be TRBD1 or TRBD2 (6 bases each). V shed 7 bases and J shed 7 bases, with 14 bases lying between them. This CDR3 comprises 12 residues. The germline CDR1 and CDR2 sequences are SQVTM and ANQGSEA. CDR3 sequence (DNA): TGCAGCGCACGTGGGGGGCATAATGAGCAGTTCTTC. Its translation: CSARGGHNEQFF.

The chain recombines TRBV27 with TRBJ2-1; 12 bases agree with TRBD2. CDR3 length: 15 residues. Unmatched junction bases numbered 4, after V lost 3 bases and J lost 7 bases. The germline CDR1 and CDR2 sequences are MNHEY and SMNVEV (reference sequence). The CDR3 loop is CASSFGTSGLNEQFF. DNA for the CDR3: TGTGCCAGCAGTTTTGGGACTAGCGGGTTGAATGAGCAGTTCTTC.

V is TRBV12-3 or TRBV12-4 and J is TRBJ2-1; D is unclear. Trimming shortened V by 7 bases and J by 8 bases, and 12 bases separated the two germline ends. The CDR3 loop spans 12 amino acids. DNA for the CDR3: TGTGCCAGCACCTCTCTACGCGATGAGCAGTTCTTC. This encodes CASTSLRDEQFF.

This clonotype was detected a few times. This sequence joins TRBV4-2 and TRBJ2-2, with 11 positions matching TRBD2. Germline lookup yields CDR1 LGHNA and CDR2 YNFKEQ. The V gene end was trimmed by 1 base and the J gene end by 0 bases; junction bases not matched to a gene: 1. CDR3 length: 17 residues. The CDR3 sequence is CASSQGTSGSNTGELFF. The CDR3 bases are TGTGCCAGCAGCCAAGGGACTAGCGGGTCGAACACCGGGGAGCTGTTTTTT.

The chain employs TRBV3-1 and TRBJ2-7; 9 bases are a match to TRBD2. V lost 5 bases, J lost 1 base, and 9 bases stayed unmatched. CDR1 is LGHDT and CDR2 is YNNKEL in the germline V gene (reference sequence). The CDR3 has 16 residues. The CDR3 region is CASSELAGELSYEQYF. CDR3 in DNA: TGTGCCAGCAGCGAATTAGCGGGAGAATTATCCTACGAGCAGTACTTC.

This clonotype was counted a few times. The J gene is TRBJ2-3, the V gene TRBV11-1; D is perhaps TRBD2 (6 bases). This CDR3 spans 13 amino acids. The V end was cut by 5 bases, the J end by 4 bases, with 10 bases between. CDR1 SGHAT and CDR2 FQDESV come from the germline V gene (reference sequence). The CDR3 DNA reads TGTGCCAGCAGCCTCGGGACTCCAGATACGCAGTATTTT. Translating gives CASSLGTPDTQYF.

The J gene is TRBJ2-7, the V gene TRBV7-6; 7 bases are a match to TRBD1. The CDR3 totals 14 residues. V lost 1 base to trimming and J lost 5 bases; unmatched junction nucleotides: 5. Germline V gives CDR1 SGHVS, CDR2 FNYEAQ. Here the CDR3 DNA reads TGTGCCAGCAGCTTAGGAGGGGGCGCCGACGAGCAGTACTTC. Translation: CASSLGGGADEQYF.

This clonotype has more than one count but fewer than ten. One junction end disagrees with the germline gene, perhaps due to a read error. V usage is TRBV7-6 and J usage is TRBJ2-7; 7 nucleotides align to TRBD1. The CDR3 loop spans 14 amino acids. From germline, CDR1 is SGHVS and CDR2 FNYEAQ. The CDR3 loop is CASTLGTDSYEQYF. Here the CDR3 DNA reads TGTGCCAGCACCTTAGGGACAGATTCCTACGAGCAGTACTTC.